This T cell receptor beta chain was recovered during a study of technical replicates of blood from several donors. Repertoires were generated with immunoSEQ multiplex PCR, while TCRdb's copy carries only in-frame clones and drops some. The data hold about 100,000 clones, with approximately 94% observed a single time. The CDR3 length is 15 residues. Germline V CDR1 and CDR2: SEHNR, FQNEAQ (reference sequence). Trimming took 5 bases from V and 1 from J; bases not matched to a gene: 8. The sample was T cells isolated from PBMCs. The source of this sequence is a human donor in good health. The chain has TRBV7-9 and TRBJ2-7, with 7 bases lining up with TRBD1. This CDR3 is CASSHPQDRSYEQYF. CDR3 sequence (DNA): TGTGCCAGCAGCCACCCCCAGGACAGGTCCTACGAGCAGTACTTC.